This T cell receptor (beta chain) was sequenced in a study of T cell repertoires in cytomegalovirus infection. CDR3 length: 16 amino acids. Trimming left V 3 bases short and J 2 bases short, with 16 bases between. In TCRdb, the reads were re-called with MiXCR into one record per CDR3 protein. The data contain tens of thousands of distinct CDR3 sequences, roughly 40% of them singletons. About this clonotype itself: No antigen is known for it.

The material was CD8+ T cells from cultured PBMCs, obtained from culture after CMV antigen stimulation. The sequence was collected from a human donor in good health (CMV status not recorded). Some clones in this sample may be carry-over from other donors' samples. The rearrangement uses TRBV12-3 or TRBV12-4 and TRBJ1-2; a possible D gene is TRBD1 (5 bases). CDR3 sequence: CASSLQSGTRNYGYTF. The CDR3 DNA follows: TGTGCCAGCAGTTTGCAGTCAGGGACGAGAAACTATGGCTACACCTTC.